One sample yielded the 21 T cell receptor beta chains listed below, sequenced in a study of T cell repertoires in cytomegalovirus infection. TCRdb called the reads again in MiXCR, with one record for every CDR3 protein. Here the sample spans nearly 650,000 distinct CDR3 sequences, 20% to 25% being singletons. Sequencing was carried out using CD8+ T cells from PBMCs. Receptors were obtained from a human donor in good health (CMV status not recorded). Some clones in this sample may be carry-over from other donors' samples.

The gene calls are TRBV20-1 and TRBJ1-1; D remains ambiguous. The CDR3 is 14 residues long. V lost 0 bases to trimming and J lost 1 base, with 9 bases between them. CDR1 is DFQATT and CDR2 is SNEGSKA in the germline V gene (reference sequence). This chain's CDR3 is CSAREETGNTEAFF. In nucleotides, the CDR3 is TGCAGTGCTAGAGAGGAGACGGGGAACACTGAAGCTTTCTTT.

The CDR3 loop is CASSSPPRDRINEQFF. Here the CDR3 DNA reads TGTGCCAGCAGCTCCCCCCCGAGGGACAGGATCAATGAGCAGTTCTTC. The V call is TRBV7-9, the J call TRBJ2-1; 8 bases agree with TRBD1. V shed 4 bases and J 6 bases; nucleotides not matched to a gene: 11. From germline, CDR1 is SEHNR and CDR2 FQNEAQ (reference sequence). The CDR3 loop spans 16 amino acids.

This clonotype was detected many times. DNA of the CDR3: TGTGCCAGCAGCCTACAGGGGGAGATAACCTACGAGCAGTACTTC. It translates to CASSLQGEITYEQYF. V usage is TRBV6-2 or TRBV6-3 and J usage is TRBJ2-7; 8 bases align to TRBD1. The CDR3 is 15 residues long. Trimming at V came to 6 bases and at J to 2 bases, leaving 9 bases not matched to a gene. Germline V gene lookup returns CDR1 MNHEY and CDR2 SVGEGT.

The chain joins TRBV6-6 to TRBJ2-7; 13 nucleotides line up with TRBD2. This CDR3 has 16 residues. Germline V lookup: CDR1 MNHNY, CDR2 SVGAGI (reference sequence). V gave up 8 bases and J gave up 0 bases; unmatched junction bases: 7. This CDR3 is CASFGLAGESSYEQYF. Written as DNA, the CDR3 is TGTGCCAGCTTCGGACTAGCGGGGGAAAGCTCCTACGAGCAGTACTTC.

In its sample, this clonotype was seen a few times. The chain couples TRBV7-9 to TRBJ2-1, with D possibly matching TRBD2 (5 bases). Trimming cost V 3 bases and J 8 bases, with 17 bases left between them. The CDR3 runs 15 residues. The germline gives CDR1 SEHNR, CDR2 FQNEAQ (reference sequence). CDR3 DNA: TGTGCCAGCAGCTTCATCAGAGGGAACAAACATGAGCAGTTCTTC. Its translation: CASSFIRGNKHEQFF.

With respect to this clonotype: This may arise from a read error, as a much more abundant clone is one base away. The V call is TRBV12-3 or TRBV12-4, the J call TRBJ1-1, with D uncertain. CDR3 length equals 13 residues. CDR3 amino acids: CVSVTLRNTEAFF. CDR3 in DNA: TGTGTCAGTGTAACCTTGAGGAACACTGAAGCTTTCTTT.

Concerning this clonotype: A much larger clone lies one base from this, so it may be a read error. The rearrangement joins TRBV7-8 to TRBJ2-7; D perhaps matches TRBD2 (5 bases). Germline lookup yields CDR1 SGHVS and CDR2 FQNEAQ. V was cut by 4 bases and J by 6 bases, with 13 bases left in between. This CDR3 comprises 13 residues. This chain's CDR3 is CASSSGYWGEQYF. DNA for the CDR3: TGTGCCAGCAGCTCGGGGTACTGGGGCGAGCAGTACTTC.

This clonotype has ten or more counts. The V call is TRBV7-2, the J call TRBJ1-2; 9 bases are a match to TRBD1. The V gene end was trimmed by 6 bases and the J gene end by 3 bases; junction bases not matched to a gene: 8. This CDR3 contains 15 residues. The germline V gene encodes CDR1 SGHTA and CDR2 FQGNSA. The CDR3 DNA follows: TGTGCCAGCAGTGCACAGGGGGCGAGGGACTATGGCTACACCTTC. Its translation is CASSAQGARDYGYTF.

The J gene is TRBJ2-5, the V gene TRBV12-3 or TRBV12-4; 7 positions match TRBD2. The CDR3 totals 15 residues. V trimming: 5 bases; J trimming: 0 bases; junction bases outside the gene matches: 6. The CDR3 reads CASSPGLQYQETQYF. CDR3 nucleotides: TGTGCCAGCAGTCCGGGACTACAGTACCAAGAGACCCAGTACTTC.

This clonotype was found a few times. V and J are TRBV27 and TRBJ1-6; D might be TRBD1 (5 bases). The ends were cut back, 5 bases at V and 2 bases at J, with 10 bases in the middle. Germline V gene lookup returns CDR1 MNHEY and CDR2 SMNVEV (reference sequence). This CDR3 has 15 amino acids. The CDR3 loop is CASSPPGAYNSPLHF. DNA for the CDR3: TGTGCCAGCAGTCCGCCGGGGGCCTATAATTCACCCCTCCACTTT.

This clonotype has a count of ten or more. The V and J genes are TRBV9 and TRBJ1-5, with D possibly matching TRBD1 (5 bases). The length of the CDR3 is 14 residues. Trimming removed 2 bases from V and 0 bases from J, with 6 bases in between. Germline V gene data show CDR1 as SGDLS and CDR2 as YYNGEE. CDR3 region: CASSVGDSNQPQHF. In nucleotides, the CDR3 is TGTGCCAGCAGCGTGGGGGATAGCAATCAGCCCCAGCATTTT.

There are a few counts of this clonotype. This sequence joins TRBV6-6 and TRBJ1-2; a weak D match, TRBD1 (5 bases). Trimming left V 2 bases short and J 8 bases short, with 18 bases between. CDR3 length equals 15 residues. The germline V gene encodes CDR1 MNHNY and CDR2 SVGAGI (reference sequence). The CDR3, as DNA: TGTGCCAGCAGTTACCCGGGTGGGGGGGTTAACGGCTACACCTTC. Translating it yields CASSYPGGGVNGYTF.

The genes are TRBV6-6 and TRBJ2-7; 8 bases match TRBD1. V gave up 4 bases and J gave up 4 bases; unmatched junction bases: 15. Germline values: CDR1 MNHNY, CDR2 SVGAGI (reference sequence). This CDR3 has 17 residues. CDR3 protein: CASSFSSSGTGEYEQYV. As DNA, the CDR3 is TGTGCCAGCAGTTTCTCCTCCTCCGGGACAGGAGAATACGAGCAGTACGTC.

This clonotype was observed a handful of times. This is likely a read error, given that the CDR3 carries no conserved phenylalanine or tryptophan at its end. The DNA is left out, because the CDR3 cannot be placed on it with certainty; the CDR3 is given as TCRdb lists it. The chain joins TRBV2 to TRBJ1-2; whether TRBD1, the table's D call, matches the DNA was not checked. The CDR3 numbers 13 amino acids, ends counted. From germline, CDR1 is SNHLY and CDR2 FYNNEI. The CDR3 is CASSEDLRQALIL.

This clonotype was seen ten or more times. The genes are TRBV12-5 and TRBJ2-7, with TRBD1 as a possible D gene (5 bases). Germline V gives CDR1 LGHNT, CDR2 FRNRAP. Deletions cut 4 bases from V and 7 bases from J, with 11 bases between. The CDR3 spans 12 residues. The CDR3 reads CASGWKSGEQYF. CDR3 nucleotide sequence: TGTGCTAGTGGTTGGAAGTCAGGGGAGCAGTACTTC.

Regarding this clonotype: Possible read error: a much larger clone is one base away. The chain combines TRBV28 with TRBJ1-2; no firm D call. This CDR3 region has 15 residues. Germline CDR1 reads MDHEN; CDR2 reads SYDVKM. The CDR3 DNA is TGTGCCAACAGTTCCGATCCGAGGGCGGACTATGGCTACACCTTC. This sequence encodes CANSSDPRADYGYTF.

This clonotype was seen more than once but under ten times. As DNA, the CDR3 is TGTGCCAGCAGTTTTATGGGGACGGCGAACACCGGGGAGCTGTTTTTT. Translation: CASSFMGTANTGELFF. This chain links TRBV28 with TRBJ2-2; either TRBD1 or TRBD2 may fit D (5 bases each). Per germline, CDR1 MDHEN and CDR2 SYDVKM. With 3 bases removed from V and 0 bases from J, the gap between germline ends came to 11 bases. The CDR3 sequence is 16 residues long. The variable domain in full, completed from reference TRBV28 and TRBJ2-2, reads DVKVTQSSRYLVKRTGEKVFLECVQDMDHENMFWYRQDPGLGLRLIYFSYDVKMKEKGDIPEGYSVSREKKERFSLILESASTNQTSMYLCASSFMGTANTGELFFGEGSRLTVL.

This clonotype occurred a few times. This chain uses TRBV20-1 with TRBJ1-2, with D perhaps matching TRBD1 (5 bases). Trimming took 0 bases from V and 7 from J, leaving 15 bases between them. CDR1 DFQATT and CDR2 SNEGSKA come from the germline V gene (reference sequence). CDR3 length: 14 residues. CDR3 DNA sequence: TGCAGTGCTAGAGATAGAACGGGGGGAAGTGGCTACACCTTC. Its translation is CSARDRTGGSGYTF.

This clonotype was detected many times. The CDR3: CASSPSDRGNYEQYF. The CDR3 DNA reads as TGTGCCAGCAGCCCATCGGACAGGGGAAACTACGAGCAGTACTTC. The chain couples TRBV7-9 to TRBJ2-7; 9 bases are shared with TRBD1. CDR3 length equals 15 residues. V trimming: 5 bases; J trimming: 3 bases; junction bases outside the gene matches: 8. Germline V gene data show CDR1 as SEHNR and CDR2 as FQNEAQ (reference sequence).

At least ten counts were recorded for this clonotype. The chain uses TRBV12-3 or TRBV12-4 and TRBJ2-1, with TRBD2 matching 7 bases. CDR3 length equals 15 residues. Germline trimming cut 4 bases from V and 1 base from J; bases unmatched to any gene: 4. DNA of the CDR3: TGTGCCAGCAGTTCGTCTAGCGGTTCCTACAATGAGCAGTTCTTC. As protein: CASSSSSGSYNEQFF.

A few counts support this clonotype. The J gene is TRBJ2-1, the V gene TRBV6-2 or TRBV6-3; D gene uncertain. V lost 5 bases and J 4 bases, leaving 9 bases between the germline ends. The CDR3 is made up of 13 amino acids. Germline CDR1 reads MNHEY; CDR2 reads SVGEGT. In DNA form, the CDR3 reads TGTGCCAGCAGTAACCGTAAATACAATGAGCAGTTCTTC. Translation: CASSNRKYNEQFF.